The 13 T cell receptor beta chains presented below share a single source sample, sequenced in a study of CD8 T cells in ankylosing spondylitis. TCRdb re-called the 5' RACE reads through MiXCR, storing one row per CDR3 protein. The repertoire includes 200,000 to 300,000 distinct CDR3 sequences, roughly a quarter of them detected once, and roughly 0.67% sits in the top ten. The sample was blood, either unsorted or a sorted T cell fraction (not recorded which). The receptor source for this set is a male donor with ankylosing spondylitis or in good health (not recorded which).

The chain employs TRBV7-6 and TRBJ2-5, with D unresolved. The V end lost 3 bases, the J end lost 5 bases, and 7 bases lay between the germline ends. The CDR3 has 12 amino acids. Germline V gene data show CDR1 as SGHVS and CDR2 as FNYEAQ. The CDR3 reads CASSLFRETQYF. The DNA of the CDR3 is TGTGCCAGCAGCTTGTTCCGGGAGACCCAGTACTTC.

V usage is TRBV7-2 and J usage is TRBJ2-5; D might be TRBD2 (6 bases). V lost 4 bases to trimming and J lost 4 bases, with 7 bases between them. Germline CDR1 reads SGHTA; CDR2 reads FQGNSA. The CDR3 loop spans 12 amino acids. The CDR3 DNA is TGTGCCAGCAGCTGGGGGGTAGAGACCCAGTACTTC. It translates to CASSWGVETQYF.

This clonotype was seen repeatedly, ten times or more. This CDR3 reads CAISPNSGGANEQFF. The DNA for the CDR3 is TGTGCCATCAGCCCCAATAGCGGGGGGGCCAATGAGCAGTTCTTC. This sequence joins TRBV10-3 and TRBJ2-1; 11 positions agree with TRBD2. V lost 6 bases to trimming and J lost 6 bases; unmatched junction nucleotides: 7. CDR1 ENHRY and CDR2 SYGVKD come from the germline V gene. CDR3 length: 15 residues.

This clonotype was found a few times. The gene calls are TRBV11-2 and TRBJ2-2; D is undetermined. CDR3 size: 17 residues. Per the germline V gene, CDR1 is SGHAT and CDR2 is FQNNGV. Trimming took off 0 bases at V and 0 bases at J, with 11 bases between the two ends. CDR3: CASSLDPVPTNTGELFF. The CDR3 nucleotides read TGTGCCAGCAGCTTAGACCCAGTCCCCACGAACACCGGGGAGCTGTTTTTT.

With respect to this clonotype: This sequence may be a read error, since a much larger clone differs from it by one base. The chain couples TRBV7-6 to TRBJ2-3; D is ambiguous. This CDR3 spans 13 amino acids. Germline V gene sequence: CDR1 SGHVS, CDR2 FNYEAQ. CDR3 bases: TGTGCCAGCAGCCCGGCGCTAAGGGATACGCGGTATTTT. Its protein product is CASSPALRDTRYF.

The sample holds many counts of this clonotype. The V gene is TRBV5-1, the J gene TRBJ1-4, with TRBD1 as a possible D gene (6 bases). The V end was cut by 4 bases, the J end by 6 bases, with 13 bases between. Germline V gene data show CDR1 as SGHRS and CDR2 as YFSETQ. This CDR3 comprises 14 residues. The CDR3 DNA reads as TGCGCCAGCAGCCCCAGGGGATGGTATGAAAAACTGTTTTTT. This sequence encodes CASSPRGWYEKLFF.

The CDR3 sequence is CASSQDSGRGEQFF. In DNA, the CDR3 is TGTGCCAGCAGCCAAGATTCAGGTCGCGGTGAGCAGTTCTTC. The chain recombines TRBV4-2 with TRBJ2-1; D remains unclear. Germline CDR1 LGHNA, CDR2 YNFKEQ. This CDR3 is 14 amino acids long. V was pared by 0 bases and J by 9 bases, with 12 bases between.

Many counts were recorded for this clonotype. The chain uses TRBV7-2 and TRBJ2-3; no definite D call. Trimming removed 5 bases at V and 1 base at J, with 16 bases between. Germline lookup yields CDR1 SGHTA and CDR2 FQGNSA. The CDR3 consists of 16 residues. For the CDR3, the DNA is TGTGCCAGCAGCGCAAACCAAAGGATAGGCACAGATACGCAGTATTTT. As protein: CASSANQRIGTDTQYF.

This clonotype was detected once. The V gene is TRBV20-1, the J gene TRBJ2-5; 12 bases line up with TRBD1. Trimming at V came to 2 bases and at J to 5 bases, leaving 6 bases not matched to a gene. CDR3 length: 15 residues. Germline CDR1 reads DFQATT; CDR2 reads SNEGSKA (reference sequence). The CDR3 protein is CSARPGQGAWETQYF. The DNA for the CDR3 is TGCAGTGCTAGACCGGGACAGGGGGCTTGGGAGACCCAGTACTTC.

This chain connects TRBV20-1 to TRBJ2-3, with D perhaps matching TRBD2 (6 bases). V shed 6 bases and J shed 6 bases, with 16 bases lying between them. In germline, CDR1 is DFQATT, CDR2 SNEGSKA (reference sequence). This CDR3 comprises 13 residues. The CDR3 region has the DNA TGCAGTGCCGAGGGCGGAGGGGCGGATACGCAGTATTTT. This translates into CSAEGGGADTQYF.

This clonotype was observed many times. V usage is TRBV12-3 or TRBV12-4 and J usage is TRBJ2-7, with 13 bases fitting TRBD2. The CDR3 has 15 residues. V was pared by 6 bases and J by 8 bases, with 10 bases of the junction left unmatched. CDR3 loop: CASRPLLAGGPKQYF. The CDR3, as DNA: TGTGCCAGCAGACCTTTACTAGCGGGGGGGCCTAAGCAGTACTTC.

This clonotype was observed many times. J is TRBJ1-4 and V is TRBV2, with D unresolved. The CDR3 has 12 amino acids. Germline V gene sequence: CDR1 SNHLY, CDR2 FYNNEI. Trimming took 8 bases from V and 7 from J, leaving 11 bases between them. CDR3 sequence reads: CASGELSEKLFF. In DNA, the CDR3 is TGTGCCAGCGGCGAGTTGAGTGAAAAACTGTTTTTT.

This clonotype was found a few times. The gene calls are TRBV5-6 and TRBJ1-2, with 7 bases fitting TRBD1. J was trimmed by 7 bases and V by 4 bases; bases with no gene match: 16. This CDR3 comprises 16 residues. Germline CDR1 and CDR2: SGHDT and YYEEEE. CDR3 DNA sequence: TGTGCCAGCAGCCGCGGACCCAGAGACAGGGCGAGTGGCTACACCTTC. Encoded protein: CASSRGPRDRASGYTF.